The clone carrying this T cell receptor beta chain was counted only a few times. Its target is unknown. This record belongs to a study of T-cell memory formation after mild COVID-19. A single record per CDR3 protein comes from TCRdb applying MiXCR to the 5' RACE reads. The sample includes 450,000 to 650,000 distinct CDR3 sequences, about a fifth seen only once; the top ten take about 12%. Germline-derived CDR1 and CDR2 are SGHVS and FQNEAQ. The CDR3 extends over 15 amino acids. Trimming shortened V by 4 bases and J by 2 bases, and 12 bases separated the two germline ends. The study, taken as a whole, reports: Among clones contracting day 15 to 85, CD4/CD8 was balanced, whereas later expanders leaned CD4+. Pre-infection memory already had some responding clones, implying cross-reactive memory joined.

This receptor was identified in an adult woman who had mild COVID-19 (a few samples of this study predate the infection). Cell type and time point are not known. J is TRBJ1-3 and V is TRBV7-8, with D perhaps matching TRBD1 (5 bases). The sample comprised PBMCs or a T cell subset sorted from them (not recorded which). The CDR3 spells CASSSQGGAGNTIYF. CDR3 bases: TGTGCCAGCAGCTCTCAGGGAGGGGCTGGAAACACCATATATTTT.